The source of this T cell receptor (beta chain) is a study of T-cell reconstitution after alpha-beta-depleted transplantation in children. Unique molecular identifiers featured in how the TCRbeta library was prepared. TCRdb reanalysed the PCR reads using MiXCR and keeps one entry per CDR3 protein. This table holds approximately 400,000 distinct CDR3 sequences, about a tenth found once. This clonotype occurred a few times. Trimming removed 6 bases at V and 9 bases at J, with 12 bases between. The CDR3 is 12 amino acids. The specimen comprised PBMCs from the stem cell graft donor, sampled from the stem cell graft. V and J are TRBV12-3 or TRBV12-4 and TRBJ2-1, with a possible D match to TRBD1 (5 bases). The sequence was obtained from a human donor who donated a stem cell graft to a child with acute myeloid leukemia. The CDR3 reads CASSQGWAEQFF. The DNA for the CDR3 is TGTGCCAGCAGCCAGGGATGGGCTGAGCAGTTCTTC.